This T cell receptor (beta chain) was profiled in a study of T cell repertoires in cytomegalovirus infection. Across the study: Public signatures in TCR beta pointed to CMV infection and matching HLA type. Overall study results and limits: Frequencies of public TCR beta families were cumulated, and this identified carriers of CMV plus the relevant HLA. Within the response measured ex vivo, HLA-C-restricted CMV-specific TCR beta clonotypes were dominant.

Comment on this clonotype: No antigen is known for it.

This CDR3 comprises 17 residues. The junction had 16 bases not matched to a gene; V was cut back by 4 bases and J by 7 bases. Germline V lookup: CDR1 PRHDT, CDR2 FYEKMQ (reference sequence). TCRdb recomputed calls from the reads with MiXCR, one row per CDR3 protein. The sample includes approximately 1,000,000 distinct CDR3 sequences, 30% to 40% of them seen just once. V usage is TRBV13 and J usage is TRBJ2-1; 7 bases are a match to TRBD1. The sequencing used cultured CD8+ T cells from PBMCs, collected from culture after CMV antigen stimulation. The TCR comes from a human donor in good health (CMV status not recorded). Some clones in this sample may be carry-over from other donors' samples. Written as DNA, the CDR3 is TGTGCCAGCAGCTACCTCGGTGTAGGGGGCGCGCGGAATGAGCAGTTCTTC. Translated: CASSYLGVGGARNEQFF.